The 7 T cell receptor beta chains reported below all come from one sample, sequenced in a study of identical twins. TCRdb ran MiXCR on the 5' RACE reads and lists one entry per CDR3 protein. The repertoire holds 510,000 or so distinct CDR3 sequences, with 15% as singletons. This sample also belongs to another study, concerning yellow fever vaccine responses in identical twins.

Input material: CD4+ T cells sorted from blood. These receptors originate from a woman under 30 in good health.

The table lists this clonotype with a few counts. V is TRBV19 and J is TRBJ2-7; a weak D match, TRBD1 (5 bases). The CDR3 consists of 16 residues. Deletions cut 3 bases from V and 0 bases from J, with 15 bases between. Germline CDR1 is LNHDA and CDR2 is SQIVND (reference sequence). CDR3 in amino acids: CASSIVPGHRSYEQYF. As DNA, the CDR3 is TGTGCCAGTAGTATTGTCCCCGGACATCGCTCCTACGAGCAGTACTTC.

This clonotype showed up many times. The CDR3 sequence: CAISESWTMPGGNTIYF. CDR3 nucleotides: TGTGCCATCAGTGAGTCTTGGACCATGCCGGGTGGAAACACCATATATTTT. The V and J genes are TRBV10-3 and TRBJ1-3, with D uncertain. CDR1 and CDR2 (germline): ENHRY, SYGVKD. V was clipped by 0 bases and J by 3 bases, with 15 bases between them. This CDR3 contains 17 residues.

This clonotype was counted between two and nine times. The chain uses TRBV10-3 and TRBJ2-5; the match to TRBD2 covers 14 bases. Germline assignment: CDR1 ENHRY and CDR2 SYGVKD. J lost 5 bases, V lost 6 bases, and 8 bases had no gene match. The CDR3 is 16 amino acids. The CDR3 loop is CAISAGTSGRGETQYF. The CDR3 bases are TGTGCCATCAGCGCTGGGACTAGCGGGAGAGGGGAGACCCAGTACTTC.

This clonotype was seen a few times. The chain employs TRBV9 and TRBJ2-1; maybe TRBD2 (6 bases). The V gene lost 4 bases and the J gene lost 3 bases, with 17 bases spanning the gap. Germline V CDR1 and CDR2: SGDLS, YYNGEE. CDR3 length: 16 residues. In DNA form, the CDR3 reads TGTGCCAGCAGCTCAGACCCCGGGGGAAGCTACAATGAGCAGTTCTTC. This gives the protein CASSSDPGGSYNEQFF.

This clonotype was found a few times. The rearrangement links TRBV7-9 to TRBJ2-3; 7 nucleotides align to TRBD1. The CDR3 is 14 residues long. Unmatched junction bases numbered 4, after V lost 2 bases and J lost 5 bases. Germline CDR1 and CDR2: SEHNR and FQNEAQ (reference sequence). The chain's CDR3 is CASSLRQGGDTQYF. The CDR3 DNA sequence: TGTGCCAGCAGCTTAAGACAGGGTGGAGATACGCAGTATTTT.

This clonotype has more than one count but fewer than ten. V is TRBV6-2 or TRBV6-3 and J is TRBJ2-6; no firm D call. Trimming cost V 1 base and J 1 base, with 2 bases left between them. The germline CDR1 and CDR2 sequences are MNHEY and SVGEGT. The CDR3 loop spans 14 amino acids. The CDR3 nucleotides read TGTGCCAGCAGTTACTTATCTGGGGCCAACGTCCTGACTTTC. Translating gives CASSYLSGANVLTF.

This CDR3 reads CASSHPASYNEQFF. The CDR3 DNA reads as TGTGCCAGCAGCCACCCCGCCTCCTACAATGAGCAGTTCTTC. This chain connects TRBV25-1 to TRBJ2-1; D gene uncertain. This CDR3 region has 14 residues. CDR1 and CDR2 (germline): MGHDK, SYGVNS. Trimming took off 6 bases at V and 0 bases at J, with 9 bases between the two ends. The whole variable domain, filled in from reference TRBV25-1 and TRBJ2-1, reads EADIYQTPRYLVIGTGKKITLECSQTMGHDKMYWYQQDPGMELHLIHYSYGVNSTEKGDLSSESTVSRIRTEHFPLTLESARPSHTSQYLCASSHPASYNEQFFGPGTRLTVL.